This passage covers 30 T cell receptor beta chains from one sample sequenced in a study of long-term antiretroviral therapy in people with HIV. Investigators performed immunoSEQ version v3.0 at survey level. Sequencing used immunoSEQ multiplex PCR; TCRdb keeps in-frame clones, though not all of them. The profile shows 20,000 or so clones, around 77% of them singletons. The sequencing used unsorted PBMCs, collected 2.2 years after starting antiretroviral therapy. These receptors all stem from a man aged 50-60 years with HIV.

CDR3 nucleotides: TGCGCCAGCAGGCTCGGGGACTTGAGCAATCAGCCCCAGCATTTT. It specifies CASRLGDLSNQPQHF. The chain links TRBV5-1 to TRBJ1-5; a weak D match, TRBD1 (5 bases). V was trimmed by 5 bases and J by 1 base, leaving 13 bases between them. The CDR3 extends over 15 amino acids. Per the germline V gene, CDR1 is SGHRS and CDR2 is YFSETQ.

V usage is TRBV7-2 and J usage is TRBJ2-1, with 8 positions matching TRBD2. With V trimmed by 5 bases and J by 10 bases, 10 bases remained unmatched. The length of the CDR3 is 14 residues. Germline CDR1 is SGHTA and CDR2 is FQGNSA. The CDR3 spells CASSHDNPGGEQFF. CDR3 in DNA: TGTGCCAGCAGCCATGACAACCCGGGGGGGGAGCAGTTCTTC.

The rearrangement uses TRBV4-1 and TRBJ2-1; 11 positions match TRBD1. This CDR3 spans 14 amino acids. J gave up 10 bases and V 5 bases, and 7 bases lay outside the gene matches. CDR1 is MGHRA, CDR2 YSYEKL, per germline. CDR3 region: CASSSGTGGLEQFF. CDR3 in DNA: TGCGCCAGCAGCAGTGGGACAGGGGGACTCGAGCAGTTCTTC.

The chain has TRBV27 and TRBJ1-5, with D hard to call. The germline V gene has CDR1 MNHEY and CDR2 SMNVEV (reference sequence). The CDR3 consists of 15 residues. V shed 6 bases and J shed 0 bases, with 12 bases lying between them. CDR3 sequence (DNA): TGTGCCAGCAGCCAGGTCGGCTATAGCAATCAGCCCCAGCATTTT. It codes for CASSQVGYSNQPQHF.

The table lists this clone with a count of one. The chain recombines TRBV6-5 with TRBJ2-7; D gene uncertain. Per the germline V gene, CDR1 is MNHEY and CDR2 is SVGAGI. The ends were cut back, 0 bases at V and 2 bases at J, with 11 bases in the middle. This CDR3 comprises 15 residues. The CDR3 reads CASSYSFVGTYEQYF. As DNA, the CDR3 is TGTGCCAGCAGTTACTCGTTCGTGGGCACCTACGAGCAGTACTTC.

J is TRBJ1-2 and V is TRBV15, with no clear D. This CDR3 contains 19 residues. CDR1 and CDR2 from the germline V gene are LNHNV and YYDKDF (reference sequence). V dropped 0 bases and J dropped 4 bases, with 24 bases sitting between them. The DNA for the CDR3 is TGTGCCACCAGCAGAGACCCGTACAGAGGTATTGGAGTGGGCTATGGCTACACCTTC. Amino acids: CATSRDPYRGIGVGYGYTF.

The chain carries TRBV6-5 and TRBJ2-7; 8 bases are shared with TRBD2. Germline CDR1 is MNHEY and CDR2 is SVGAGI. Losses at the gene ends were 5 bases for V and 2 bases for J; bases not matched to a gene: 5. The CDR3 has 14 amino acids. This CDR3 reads CASSPLLAAYEQYF. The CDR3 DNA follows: TGTGCCAGCAGTCCCCTACTAGCGGCCTACGAGCAGTACTTC.

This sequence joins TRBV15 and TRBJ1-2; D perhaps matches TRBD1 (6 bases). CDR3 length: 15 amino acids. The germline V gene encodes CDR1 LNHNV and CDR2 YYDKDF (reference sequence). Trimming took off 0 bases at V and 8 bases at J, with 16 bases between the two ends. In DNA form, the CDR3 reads TGTGCCACCAGCAGAGACCCACAAACAGGGAGCGGCTACACCTTC. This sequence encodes CATSRDPQTGSGYTF.

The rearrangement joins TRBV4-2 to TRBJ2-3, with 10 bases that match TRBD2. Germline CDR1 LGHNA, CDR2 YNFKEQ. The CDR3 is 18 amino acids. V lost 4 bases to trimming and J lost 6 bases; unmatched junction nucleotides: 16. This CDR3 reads CASSPVVASGGRRDTQYF. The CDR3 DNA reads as TGTGCCAGCAGCCCCGTCGTGGCTAGCGGGGGACGTCGGGATACGCAGTATTTT.

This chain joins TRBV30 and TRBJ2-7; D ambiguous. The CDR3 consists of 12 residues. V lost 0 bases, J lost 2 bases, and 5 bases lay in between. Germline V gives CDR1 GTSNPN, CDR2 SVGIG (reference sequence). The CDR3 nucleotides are TGTGCCTGGAGTGTAGGGACCTACGAGCAGTACTTC. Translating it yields CAWSVGTYEQYF.

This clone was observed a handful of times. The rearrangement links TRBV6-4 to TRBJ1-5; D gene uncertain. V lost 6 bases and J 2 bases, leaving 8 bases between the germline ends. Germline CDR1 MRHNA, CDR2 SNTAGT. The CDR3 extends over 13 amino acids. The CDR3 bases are TGTGCCAGCAGCACAGAGGGCAATCAGCCCCAGCATTTT. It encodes CASSTEGNQPQHF.

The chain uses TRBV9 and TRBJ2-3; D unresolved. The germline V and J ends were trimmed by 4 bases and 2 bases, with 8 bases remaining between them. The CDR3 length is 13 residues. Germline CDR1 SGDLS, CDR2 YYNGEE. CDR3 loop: CASSPSITDTQYF. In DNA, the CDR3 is TGTGCCAGCAGCCCCTCGATCACAGATACGCAGTATTTT.

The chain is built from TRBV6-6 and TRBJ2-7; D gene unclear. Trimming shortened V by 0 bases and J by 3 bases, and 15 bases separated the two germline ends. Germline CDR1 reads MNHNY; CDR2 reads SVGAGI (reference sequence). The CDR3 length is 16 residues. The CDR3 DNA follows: TGTGCCAGCAGTTACTCGGAAGAACAACTGGACTACGAGCAGTACTTC. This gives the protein CASSYSEEQLDYEQYF.

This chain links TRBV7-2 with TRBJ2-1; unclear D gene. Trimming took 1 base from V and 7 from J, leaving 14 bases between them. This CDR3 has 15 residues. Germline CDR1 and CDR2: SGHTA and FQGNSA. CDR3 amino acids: CASSLVRGNRNEQFF. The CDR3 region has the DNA TGTGCCAGCAGCTTAGTACGTGGGAATAGGAATGAGCAGTTCTTC.

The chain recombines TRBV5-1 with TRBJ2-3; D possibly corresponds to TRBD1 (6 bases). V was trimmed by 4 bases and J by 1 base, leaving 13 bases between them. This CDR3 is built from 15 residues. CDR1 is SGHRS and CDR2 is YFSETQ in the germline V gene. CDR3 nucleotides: TGCGCCAGCAGCCCGGTGGACAGCCGCACAGATACGCAGTATTTT. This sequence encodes CASSPVDSRTDTQYF.

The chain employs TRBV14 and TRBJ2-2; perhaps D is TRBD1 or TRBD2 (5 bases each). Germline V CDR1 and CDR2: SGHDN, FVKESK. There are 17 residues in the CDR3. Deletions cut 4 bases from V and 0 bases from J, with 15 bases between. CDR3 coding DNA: TGTGCCAGCAGCCTTCGTCGGGGCGTGGCGAACACCGGGGAGCTGTTTTTT. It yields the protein CASSLRRGVANTGELFF.

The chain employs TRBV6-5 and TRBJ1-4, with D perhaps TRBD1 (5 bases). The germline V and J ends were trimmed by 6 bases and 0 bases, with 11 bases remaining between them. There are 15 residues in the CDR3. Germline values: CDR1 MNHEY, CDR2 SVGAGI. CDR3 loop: CASSRRQPTNEKLFF. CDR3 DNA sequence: TGTGCCAGCAGCCGCCGACAGCCAACTAATGAAAAACTGTTTTTT.

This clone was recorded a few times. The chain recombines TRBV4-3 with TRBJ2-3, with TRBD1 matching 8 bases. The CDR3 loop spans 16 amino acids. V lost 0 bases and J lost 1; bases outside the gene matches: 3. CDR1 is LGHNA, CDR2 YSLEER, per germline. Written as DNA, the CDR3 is TGCGCCAGCAGCCAAGATCCGGGACAGGGCACAGATACGCAGTATTTT. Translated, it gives CASSQDPGQGTDTQYF.

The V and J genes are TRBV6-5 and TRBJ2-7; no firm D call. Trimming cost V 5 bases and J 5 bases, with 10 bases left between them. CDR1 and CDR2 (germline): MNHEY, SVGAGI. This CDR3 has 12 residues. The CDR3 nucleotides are TGTGCCAGCAGTAGGCCCCGGAACGAGCAGTACTTC. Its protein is CASSRPRNEQYF.

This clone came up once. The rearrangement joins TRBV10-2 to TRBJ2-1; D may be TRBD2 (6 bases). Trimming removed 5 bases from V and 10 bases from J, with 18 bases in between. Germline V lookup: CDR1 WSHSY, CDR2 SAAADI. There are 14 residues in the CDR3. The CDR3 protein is CASSPAGHGSEQFF. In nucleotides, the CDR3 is TGCGCCAGCAGTCCGGCGGGGCATGGTAGCGAGCAGTTCTTC.

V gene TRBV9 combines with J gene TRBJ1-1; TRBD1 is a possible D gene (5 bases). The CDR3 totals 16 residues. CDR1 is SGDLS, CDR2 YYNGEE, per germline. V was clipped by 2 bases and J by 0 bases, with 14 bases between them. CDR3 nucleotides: TGTGCCAGCAGCGTGGATTCTCGGGGCATGAACACTGAAGCTTTCTTT. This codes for CASSVDSRGMNTEAFF.

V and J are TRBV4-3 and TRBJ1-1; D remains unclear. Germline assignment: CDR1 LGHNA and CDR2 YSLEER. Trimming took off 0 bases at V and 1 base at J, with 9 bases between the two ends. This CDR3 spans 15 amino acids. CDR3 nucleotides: TGCGCCAGCAGCCAAGATCTTGGTCAGAACACTGAAGCTTTCTTT. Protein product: CASSQDLGQNTEAFF.

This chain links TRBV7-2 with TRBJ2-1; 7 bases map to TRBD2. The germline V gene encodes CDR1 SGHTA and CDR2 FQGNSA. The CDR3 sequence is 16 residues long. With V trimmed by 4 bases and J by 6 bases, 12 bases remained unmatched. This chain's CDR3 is CASSYGGTPGINEQFF. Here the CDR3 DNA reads TGTGCCAGCAGCTACGGGGGGACGCCAGGCATCAATGAGCAGTTCTTC.

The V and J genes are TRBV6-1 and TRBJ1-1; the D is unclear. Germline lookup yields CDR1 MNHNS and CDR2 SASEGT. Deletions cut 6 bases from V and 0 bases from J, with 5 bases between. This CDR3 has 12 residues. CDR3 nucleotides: TGTGCCAGCAGGACGATGAACACTGAAGCTTTCTTT. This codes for CASRTMNTEAFF.

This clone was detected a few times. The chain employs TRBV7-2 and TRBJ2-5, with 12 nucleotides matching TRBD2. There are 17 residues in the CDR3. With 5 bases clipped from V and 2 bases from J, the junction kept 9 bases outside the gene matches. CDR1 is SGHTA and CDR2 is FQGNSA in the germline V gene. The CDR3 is CASSPRLAGGLQETQYF. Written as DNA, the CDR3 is TGTGCCAGCAGCCCTCGGCTAGCGGGAGGGCTACAAGAGACCCAGTACTTC.

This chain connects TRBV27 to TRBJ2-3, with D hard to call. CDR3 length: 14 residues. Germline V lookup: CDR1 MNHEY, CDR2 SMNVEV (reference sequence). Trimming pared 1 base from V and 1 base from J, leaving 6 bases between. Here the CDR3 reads CASSLYPGTDTQYF. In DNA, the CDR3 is TGTGCCAGCAGTTTATACCCCGGCACAGATACGCAGTATTTT.

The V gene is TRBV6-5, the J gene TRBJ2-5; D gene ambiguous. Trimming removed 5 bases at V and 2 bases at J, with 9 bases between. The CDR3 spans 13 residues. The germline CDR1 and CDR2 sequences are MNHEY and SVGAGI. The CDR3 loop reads CASSLDTQETQYF. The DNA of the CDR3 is TGTGCCAGCAGTCTCGACACGCAAGAGACCCAGTACTTC.

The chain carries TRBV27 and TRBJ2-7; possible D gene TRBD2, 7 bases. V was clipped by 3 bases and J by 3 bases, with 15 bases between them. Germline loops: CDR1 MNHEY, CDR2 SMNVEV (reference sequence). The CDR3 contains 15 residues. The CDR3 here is CASSFGGRGGYEQYF. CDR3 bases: TGTGCCAGCAGTTTCGGGGGGCGGGGCGGCTACGAGCAGTACTTC.

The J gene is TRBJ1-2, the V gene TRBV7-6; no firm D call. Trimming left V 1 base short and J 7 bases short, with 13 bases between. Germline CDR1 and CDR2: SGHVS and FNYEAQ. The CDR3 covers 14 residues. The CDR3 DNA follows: TGTGCCAGCAGCTTAGAGGACCGGAGAGGTGGCTACACCTTC. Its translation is CASSLEDRRGGYTF. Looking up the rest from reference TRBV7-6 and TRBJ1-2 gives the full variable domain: GAGVSQSPRYKVTKRGQDVALRCDPISGHVSLYWYRQALGQGPEFLTYFNYEAQQDKSGLPNDRFSAERPEGSISTLTIQRTEQRDSAMYRCASSLEDRRGGYTFGSGTRLTVV.

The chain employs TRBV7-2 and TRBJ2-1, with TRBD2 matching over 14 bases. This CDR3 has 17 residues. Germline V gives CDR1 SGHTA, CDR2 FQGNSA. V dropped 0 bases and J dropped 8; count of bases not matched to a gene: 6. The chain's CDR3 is CASSLARTSGGMDEQFF. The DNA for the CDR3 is TGTGCCAGCAGCTTAGCCCGGACTAGCGGGGGGATGGATGAGCAGTTCTTC.